The next 23 T cell receptor beta chains were all read from a single sample in a study of T cell repertoires in cytomegalovirus infection. MiXCR was run by TCRdb on the reads, yielding one entry per CDR3 protein. The table records about 440,000 distinct CDR3 sequences, around 32% of them present only once. Sequenced material: PBMCs. The receptors were gathered from a human donor in good health (CMV status not recorded). Some clones in this sample may be carry-over from other donors' samples.

There are many counts of this clonotype. This chain uses TRBV28 with TRBJ2-5; D is perhaps TRBD1 (6 bases). The germline gives CDR1 MDHEN, CDR2 SYDVKM. The CDR3 consists of 22 residues. V lost 6 bases and J lost 2, with 37 bases in between. CDR3 amino acids: CASSLAPPQQGGNINEQETQYF. CDR3 DNA sequence: TGTGCCAGCAGCCTGGCCCCCCCACAACAAGGGGGAAATATTAATGAACAAGAGACCCAGTACTTC. Using reference TRBV28 and TRBJ2-5 for the parts outside the CDR3, the full variable domain is DVKVTQSSRYLVKRTGEKVFLECVQDMDHENMFWYRQDPGLGLRLIYFSYDVKMKEKGDIPEGYSVSREKKERFSLILESASTNQTSMYLCASSLAPPQQGGNINEQETQYFGPGTRLLVL.

A word on this clonotype: This may come from a read error, since a much larger clone is one base off. Since the CDR3 does not end with the conserved phenylalanine or tryptophan, this likely comes from a read error. This rearrangement joins TRBV15 to TRBJ2-3; TRBD1 matches 8 bases. The CDR3 covers 15 residues. Per the germline V gene, CDR1 is LNHNV and CDR2 is YYDKDF (reference sequence). The junction had 5 bases not matched to a gene; V was cut back by 4 bases and J by 2 bases. CDR3 nucleotide sequence: TGTGCCACCAGCATGGGACAGGCCGACACAGATACGCAGTATTTG. It translates to CATSMGQADTDTQYL.

J is TRBJ2-3 and V is TRBV19, with unresolved D. Deletions cut 3 bases from V and 0 bases from J, with 13 bases between. The CDR3 has 16 amino acids. Germline assignment: CDR1 LNHDA and CDR2 SQIVND (reference sequence). Here the CDR3 reads CASSIGLFGSTDTQYF. The CDR3 DNA is TGTGCCAGTAGTATCGGGTTGTTTGGGAGCACAGATACGCAGTATTTT. The variable domain in full, with the rest retrieved from reference TRBV19 and TRBJ2-3, is DGGITQSPKYLFRKEGQNVTLSCEQNLNHDAMYWYRQDPGQGLRLIYYSQIVNDFQKGDIAEGYSVSREKKESFPLTVTSAQKNPTAFYLCASSIGLFGSTDTQYFGPGTRLTVL.

The chain carries TRBV7-2 and TRBJ1-4; possibly TRBD1 for D (6 bases). Trimming took 2 bases from V and 8 from J, leaving 12 bases between them. CDR1 and CDR2 (germline): SGHTA, FQGNSA. The CDR3 length is 14 residues. CDR3 in amino acids: CASSLSRGKEKLFF. DNA for the CDR3: TGTGCCAGCAGCTTAAGCAGGGGAAAAGAAAAACTGTTTTTT.

Many counts were recorded for this clonotype. The rearrangement uses TRBV6-1 and TRBJ1-2; weak D call: TRBD1 (6 bases). Germline assignment: CDR1 MNHNS and CDR2 SASEGT. V was cut by 6 bases and J by 3 bases, with 14 bases left in between. This CDR3 has 14 amino acids. CDR3 in amino acids: CASRDPAGDYGYTF. The CDR3 coding sequence is TGTGCCAGCAGAGATCCCGCAGGGGACTATGGCTACACCTTC.

This clonotype came up a few times. The chain is built from TRBV7-3 and TRBJ2-2, with TRBD1 matching over 7 bases. V was pared by 3 bases and J by 2 bases, with 6 bases of the junction left unmatched. Germline loops: CDR1 SGHTA, CDR2 FQGTGA. This CDR3 spans 16 amino acids. DNA for the CDR3: TGTGCCAGCAGCTTTTCGGGACAGTTAAACACCGGGGAGCTGTTTTTT. Amino acid sequence: CASSFSGQLNTGELFF.

J is TRBJ2-7 and V is TRBV6-6, with 7 nucleotides matching TRBD1. After removal of 1 base from V and 4 bases from J, the junction contained 7 bases not matched to a gene. Germline V lookup: CDR1 MNHNY, CDR2 SVGAGI (reference sequence). CDR3 size: 15 residues. CDR3 coding DNA: TGTGCCAGCAGTTACTTTGGACAGGACATTTACGAGCAGTACTTC. Its protein product is CASSYFGQDIYEQYF.

The V gene is TRBV27, the J gene TRBJ1-4; the D is unclear. The CDR3 spans 19 residues. V was pared by 5 bases and J by 1 base, with 23 bases between. Germline V gives CDR1 MNHEY, CDR2 SMNVEV (reference sequence). CDR3 DNA: TGTGCCAGCAGTGTCAGAGTCACCCGTCGCATAATAACTAATGAAAAACTGTTTTTT. Residues: CASSVRVTRRIITNEKLFF.

The chain recombines TRBV5-6 with TRBJ1-1; D possibly corresponds to TRBD1 (6 bases). This CDR3 region has 16 residues. CDR1 and CDR2 (germline): SGHDT, YYEEEE. Deletions cut 0 bases from V and 4 bases from J, with 16 bases between. The chain's CDR3 is CASSLGARGGPTEAFF. The CDR3 DNA follows: TGTGCCAGCAGCTTGGGAGCGCGCGGGGGGCCCACTGAAGCTTTCTTT.

The J gene is TRBJ2-5, the V gene TRBV6-1; D possibly corresponds to TRBD2 (5 bases). V lost 6 bases, J lost 2 bases, and 16 bases lay in between. CDR1 MNHNS and CDR2 SASEGT come from the germline V gene. The CDR3 loop spans 15 amino acids. This CDR3 reads CASSRSGPLQETQYF. DNA for the CDR3: TGTGCCAGCAGCAGAAGCGGACCTCTTCAAGAGACCCAGTACTTC.

This clonotype has more than one count but fewer than ten. The chain combines TRBV28 with TRBJ2-2; D ambiguous. CDR3 length equals 15 residues. The V end was cut by 3 bases, the J end by 0 bases, with 8 bases between. Germline V gene lookup returns CDR1 MDHEN and CDR2 SYDVKM. In DNA form, the CDR3 reads TGTGCCAGCAGTTTTGGGCAGGCGAACACCGGGGAGCTGTTTTTT. The encoded protein is CASSFGQANTGELFF.

Turning to this clonotype: A much bigger clone sits one base away, suggesting this may be a read error. The chain links TRBV6-6 to TRBJ2-3, with 9 positions matching TRBD1. With 4 bases clipped from V and 6 bases from J, the junction kept 8 bases outside the gene matches. From germline, CDR1 is MNHNY and CDR2 SVGAGI (reference sequence). The CDR3 is made up of 15 amino acids. DNA for the CDR3: TGTGCCAGCAGTTCTCAACAGGGGGCAACGGATACGCAGTATTTT. This codes for CASSSQQGATDTQYF.

This clonotype came up once. At one end, the junction sequence differs from germline, possibly due to a read error. The CDR3 nucleotides are TGTGCTAGTAGTTTGGTACGGACAGAGAAGAACACTGAAGCTTTCTTT. This translates into CASSLVRTEKNTEAFF. The chain is built from TRBV12-5 and TRBJ1-1; maybe TRBD1 (6 bases). Looked up from germline, CDR1 is LGHNT and CDR2 is FRNRAP. The CDR3 is made up of 16 amino acids.

In regard to this clonotype: Possible read error: a much larger clone is one base away. This chain links TRBV7-2 with TRBJ1-2, with D possibly TRBD1 on 6 matching bases. The CDR3 has 14 residues. Germline V gene sequence: CDR1 SGHTA, CDR2 FQGNSA. V lost 8 bases and J lost 8, with 21 bases in between. CDR3 region: CASGQTGAGEGYTF. For the CDR3, the DNA is TGTGCCAGCGGCCAGACAGGTGCAGGAGAAGGCTACACCTTC. The variable domain in full, completed from reference TRBV7-2 and TRBJ1-2, reads GAGVSQSPSNKVTEKGKDVELRCDPISGHTALYWYRQSLGQGLEFLIYFQGNSAPDKSGLPSDRFSAERTGGSVSTLTIQRTQQEDSAVYLCASGQTGAGEGYTFGSGTRLTVV.

This clonotype was seen at least ten times. The chain uses TRBV7-9 and TRBJ2-5; D not certain. The CDR3 consists of 13 residues. The V end was cut by 5 bases, the J end by 4 bases, with 11 bases between. Germline CDR1 is SEHNR and CDR2 is FQNEAQ (reference sequence). Here the CDR3 DNA reads TGTGCCAGCAGCCCAACGGTGTTAGAGACCCAGTACTTC. Encoded protein: CASSPTVLETQYF.

This clonotype was recorded at least ten times. The V call is TRBV6-1, the J call TRBJ2-5, with a tentative D call TRBD1 (5 bases). The CDR3 runs 15 residues. Germline assignment: CDR1 MNHNS and CDR2 SASEGT. V was shortened by 6 bases and J by 0 bases, with 14 bases between the two germline ends. DNA for the CDR3: TGTGCCAGCAGACCATCGACAGTGTACCAAGAGACCCAGTACTTC. Translation gives CASRPSTVYQETQYF.

Regarding this clonotype: This may come from a read error, since a much larger clone is one base off. The chain employs TRBV7-2 and TRBJ1-3, with D perhaps matching TRBD1 (5 bases). The CDR3 sequence is 15 residues long. Germline loops: CDR1 SGHTA, CDR2 FQGNSA. CDR3: CVSHIGADSGNTIYF. The CDR3 coding sequence is TGTGTCAGCCACATAGGGGCAGACTCTGGAAACACCATATATTTT.

V is TRBV14 and J is TRBJ2-5; D ambiguous. Trimming cost V 0 bases and J 3 bases, with 17 bases left between them. The CDR3 length is 17 residues. Germline lookup yields CDR1 SGHDN and CDR2 FVKESK. The CDR3 here is CASSQEAWSAKKETQYF. DNA for the CDR3: TGTGCCAGCAGCCAAGAAGCATGGAGTGCGAAGAAAGAGACCCAGTACTTC.

The V call is TRBV28, the J call TRBJ2-7; 7 bases fit TRBD1. The CDR3 length is 15 residues. Trimming took 1 base from V and 3 from J; bases not matched to a gene: 6. CDR1 is MDHEN and CDR2 is SYDVKM in the germline V gene. CDR3 sequence: CASSLSFAGGYEQYF. The CDR3 nucleotides read TGTGCCAGCAGTTTATCTTTCGCAGGGGGCTACGAGCAGTACTTC. Drawing the rest from reference TRBV28 and TRBJ2-7, the complete variable domain is DVKVTQSSRYLVKRTGEKVFLECVQDMDHENMFWYRQDPGLGLRLIYFSYDVKMKEKGDIPEGYSVSREKKERFSLILESASTNQTSMYLCASSLSFAGGYEQYFGPGTRLTVT.

J is TRBJ2-5 and V is TRBV7-2; 16 nucleotides align to TRBD2. Per the germline V gene, CDR1 is SGHTA and CDR2 is FQGNSA. Germline trimming cut 3 bases from V and 9 bases from J; bases unmatched to any gene: 10. The CDR3 consists of 17 residues. The CDR3 region is CASSFTSIGTSGGAQYF. Here the CDR3 DNA reads TGTGCCAGCAGCTTCACCTCAATCGGGACTAGCGGGGGGGCCCAGTACTTC.

Only one count was recorded for this clonotype. At one boundary the junction diverges from the germline segment, which might be a read error. This chain links TRBV7-8 with TRBJ1-1; 9 bases line up with TRBD1. Germline values: CDR1 SGHVS, CDR2 FQNEAQ. This CDR3 contains 15 residues. CDR3 nucleotide sequence: TGTGCCAGCAGATCACTACAGGGGGCGAGAACTGAAGCTTTCTGG. It specifies CASRSLQGARTEAFW.

V is TRBV6-2 or TRBV6-3 and J is TRBJ2-1; D not resolved. Between the trimmed V and J ends, which lost 10 bases and 0 bases, there was a span of 13 bases. In germline, CDR1 is MNHEY, CDR2 SVGEGT. The CDR3 length is 14 residues. The CDR3 bases are TGTGCCACCGACTCCCAGAGCTCCTACAATGAGCAGTTCTTC. Protein product: CATDSQSSYNEQFF.

The table lists this clonotype with a few counts. The chain carries TRBV6-1 and TRBJ1-2, with 10 positions matching TRBD1. In germline, CDR1 is MNHNS, CDR2 SASEGT. The CDR3 spans 15 residues. V lost 1 base, J lost 4 bases, and 3 bases stayed unmatched. For the CDR3, the DNA is TGTGCCAGCAGTGAAGAGGGGACAGGGGTCTATGGCTACACCTTC. It encodes CASSEEGTGVYGYTF.